The rows below give T cell receptor beta chains drawn from one sample of a study of cytomegalovirus exposure and HLA in healthy donors. Measured with immunoSEQ multiplex PCR; TCRdb has only the in-frame clones, and not every one. Altogether about 200,000 clones are present, 60% to 85% being singletons, with the ten largest covering roughly 0.99%. The sample was PBMCs. These TCRs come from a middle-aged woman in good health and CMV-seronegative. CDR3s include the opening cysteine and the closing phenylalanine or tryptophan. The order of the fields is clone size, V gene, J gene, D gene, CDR3 protein, CDR3 DNA. D genes are given only for firm matches. Rows may omit the clone size; those that give it use once, few, many or a size class.

clone_size: .
v_call: TRBV29-1
j_call: TRBJ2-1
d_call: TRBD2
cdr3_aa: CSALRLAGDNEQFF
cdr3_nt: TGCAGCGCCCTCAGACTAGCGGGTGACAATGAGCAGTTCTTC

clone_size: .
v_call: TRBV6-5
j_call: TRBJ2-7
d_call: .
cdr3_aa: CASSYALEATLNEQYF
cdr3_nt: TGTGCCAGCAGTTATGCTCTAGAAGCCACCCTAAACGAGCAGTACTTC

clone_size: once
v_call: TRBV15
j_call: TRBJ2-7
d_call: TRBD1
cdr3_aa: CATSRPGTGAYEQYF
cdr3_nt: TGTGCCACCAGCAGACCCGGGACAGGGGCTTACGAGCAGTACTTC

clone_size: .
v_call: TRBV6-5
j_call: TRBJ1-1
d_call: .
cdr3_aa: CASSYSRRENTEAFF
cdr3_nt: TGTGCCAGCAGTTACTCGAGGCGAGAGAACACTGAAGCTTTCTTT

clone_size: .
v_call: TRBV4-2
j_call: TRBJ2-5
d_call: TRBD2
cdr3_aa: CASSQRGAGLAGAETQYF
cdr3_nt: TGTGCCAGCAGCCAAAGGGGAGCCGGACTAGCGGGAGCTGAGACCCAGTACTTC

clone_size: .
v_call: TRBV7-9
j_call: TRBJ2-1
d_call: .
cdr3_aa: CASSPLPVDEQFF
cdr3_nt: TGTGCCAGCAGCCCCCTCCCGGTGGATGAGCAGTTCTTC

clone_size: .
v_call: TRBV14
j_call: TRBJ2-2
d_call: TRBD2
cdr3_aa: CASSQELAGAGELFF
cdr3_nt: TGTGCCAGCAGCCAAGAGCTAGCGGGAGCCGGGGAGCTGTTTTTT

clone_size: .
v_call: TRBV7-9
j_call: TRBJ1-3
d_call: .
cdr3_aa: CASSRGSGNTIYF
cdr3_nt: TGTGCCAGCAGCCGGGGCTCTGGAAACACCATATATTTT

clone_size: .
v_call: TRBV6-1
j_call: TRBJ2-7
d_call: TRBD1
cdr3_aa: CASSEAWGQVAYEQYF
cdr3_nt: TGTGCCAGCAGTGAAGCCTGGGGACAGGTGGCCTACGAGCAGTACTTC

clone_size: .
v_call: TRBV19
j_call: TRBJ1-2
d_call: .
cdr3_aa: CASSIDPGAYGYTF
cdr3_nt: TGTGCCAGTAGTATAGATCCAGGGGCCTATGGCTACACCTTC